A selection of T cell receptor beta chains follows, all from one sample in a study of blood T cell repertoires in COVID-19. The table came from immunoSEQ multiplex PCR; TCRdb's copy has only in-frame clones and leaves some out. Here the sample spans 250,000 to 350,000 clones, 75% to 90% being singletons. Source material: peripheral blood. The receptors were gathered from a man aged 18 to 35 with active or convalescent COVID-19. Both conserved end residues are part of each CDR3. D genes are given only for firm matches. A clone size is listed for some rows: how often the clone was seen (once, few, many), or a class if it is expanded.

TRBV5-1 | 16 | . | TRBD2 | CASSLVSSGIGYEQYF
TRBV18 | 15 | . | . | CASSPGSRGNYEQYF
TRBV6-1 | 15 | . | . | CASSDSMEPPYEQYF
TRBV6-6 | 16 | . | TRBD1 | CASRGQAADSGNTIYF
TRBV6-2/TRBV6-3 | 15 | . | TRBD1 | CASSYWTGDNSPLHF
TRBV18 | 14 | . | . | CASSPPQAWNEQFF
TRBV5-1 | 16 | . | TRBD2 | CASSFGLEDSTDTQYF
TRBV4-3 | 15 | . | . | CASSQVPGYTDTQYF
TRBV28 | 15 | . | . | CASSWVGISNQPQHF
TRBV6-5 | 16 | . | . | CASSYSMGPRVYEQYF
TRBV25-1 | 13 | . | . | CASITGGTDTQYF
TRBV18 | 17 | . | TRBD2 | CASSNSLSGRADNEQFF
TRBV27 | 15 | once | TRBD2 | CASMMTSGRAGELFF
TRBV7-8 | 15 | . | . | CASSPAGFSNQPQHF
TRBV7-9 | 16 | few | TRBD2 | CASSILASGRTGELFF
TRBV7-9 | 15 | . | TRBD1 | CAIRWDRGLNSPLHF
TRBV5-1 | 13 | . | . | CASSLAEVGTQYF
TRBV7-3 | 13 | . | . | CASSLAGNTEAFF
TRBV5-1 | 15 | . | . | CASSRGQSSGNTIYF
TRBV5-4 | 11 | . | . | CASSSAGELFF
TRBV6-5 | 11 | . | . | CASSSTDTQYF
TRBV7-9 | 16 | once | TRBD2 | CASSHPSGTDFYEQYF
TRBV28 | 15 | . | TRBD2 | CASSHPGGGRDEQYF
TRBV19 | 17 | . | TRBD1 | CASSSGTGGVVNTEAFF
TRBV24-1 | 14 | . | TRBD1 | CATSDNRGNQPQHF
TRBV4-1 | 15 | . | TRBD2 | CASSHKSGNSYEQYF
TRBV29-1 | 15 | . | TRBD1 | CSVEDRDRGGYGYTF
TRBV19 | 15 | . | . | CASSIGSNGMYGYTF
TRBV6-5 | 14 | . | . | CASSPVAISTEAFF
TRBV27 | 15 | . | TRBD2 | CASSLKRGSSYEQYF
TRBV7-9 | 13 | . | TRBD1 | CASNRDSSYEQYF
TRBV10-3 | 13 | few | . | CAISEAGYNEQFF
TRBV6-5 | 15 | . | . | CASSYSAGLPYEQYF
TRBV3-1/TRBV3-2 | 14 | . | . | CASSQSSAVREQYF
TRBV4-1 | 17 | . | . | CASSQSGFVSGTGELFF
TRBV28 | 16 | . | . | CASSLRAGGVQDTIYF
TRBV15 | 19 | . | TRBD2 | CATSRGPMWTSGGRNEQFF
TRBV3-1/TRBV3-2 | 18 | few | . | CASSQVVARVTSYNEQFF
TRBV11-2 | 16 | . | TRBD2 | CASSIGLAGVNGELFF